This T cell receptor (beta chain) was sequenced in a study of T cell changes during pregnancy in multiple sclerosis. In germline, CDR1 is SGHNT, CDR2 YYREEE (reference sequence). CDR3 size: 13 residues. V shed 4 bases and J shed 5 bases, with 12 bases lying between them. Clones were read by immunoSEQ multiplex PCR, and TCRdb kept only the in-frame ones, dropping some. This table has about 77,000 clones, about 89% appearing once. This clonotype was sampled from a female donor with multiple sclerosis, enrolled in a pregnancy study. This chain joins TRBV5-4 and TRBJ1-1; D is possibly TRBD1 (6 bases). This sample comprised peripheral blood, obtained before pregnancy. This CDR3 is CASSAQQGTEAFF. The CDR3 region has the DNA TGTGCCAGCAGCGCACAACAGGGAACTGAAGCTTTCTTT.